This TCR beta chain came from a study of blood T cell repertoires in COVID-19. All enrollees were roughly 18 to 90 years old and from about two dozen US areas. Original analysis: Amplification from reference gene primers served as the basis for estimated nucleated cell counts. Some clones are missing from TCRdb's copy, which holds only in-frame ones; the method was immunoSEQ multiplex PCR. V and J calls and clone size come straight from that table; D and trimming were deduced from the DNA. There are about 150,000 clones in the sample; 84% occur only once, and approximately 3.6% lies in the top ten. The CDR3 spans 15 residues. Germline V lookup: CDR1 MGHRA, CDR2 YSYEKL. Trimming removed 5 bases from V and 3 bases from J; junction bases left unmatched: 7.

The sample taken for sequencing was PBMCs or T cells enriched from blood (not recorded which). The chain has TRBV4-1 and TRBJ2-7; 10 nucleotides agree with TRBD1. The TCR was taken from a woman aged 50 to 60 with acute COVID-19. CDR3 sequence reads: CASSTGTGAIYEQYF. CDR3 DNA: TGCGCCAGCAGCACGGGGACAGGGGCGATCTACGAGCAGTACTTC.